The table lists the clone carrying this TCR beta chain with a few counts. No antigen is known for it. The sample originates from a study of T cell repertoires in cytomegalovirus infection. About the research overall: Researchers turned to recently identified HLA-C-restricted CMV epitopes as well as well-studied HLA-B-restricted ones. It was the public TCR beta signatures that indicated both CMV infection and matching HLA type.

CDR1 and CDR2 from the germline V gene are SGHNT and YENEEA. The CDR3 is 14 residues long. The V and J ends lost 0 bases and 3 bases respectively, with 7 bases between them. TCRdb ran MiXCR on the reads and lists one entry per CDR3 protein. Here the sample spans approximately 600,000 distinct CDR3 sequences, under 45% being singletons. General observations from the study: Clonotypes of TCR beta that were HLA-C-restricted and CMV-specific dominated the ex vivo response. Cumulative public TCR beta family frequency identified carriers of CMV plus the relevant HLA.

The receptor was derived from a human donor in good health (CMV status not recorded). Some clones in this sample may be carry-over from other donors' samples. This material consisted of cultured PBMCs, taken from culture after CMV antigen stimulation. The chain combines TRBV11-3 with TRBJ2-3; the D is unclear. CDR3 in DNA: TGTGCCAGCAGCTTAGATCGGCGGACAGATACGCAGTATTTT. This encodes CASSLDRRTDTQYF. The variable domain in full, completed from reference TRBV11-3 and TRBJ2-3, reads EAGVVQSPRYKIIEKKQPVAFWCNPISGHNTLYWYLQNLGQGPELLIRYENEEAVDDSQLPKDRFSAERLKGVDSTLKIQPAELGDSAVYLCASSLDRRTDTQYFGPGTRLTVL.